The 6 T cell receptor beta chains listed next were all sequenced from one sample in a study of shared clonotypes between healthy human individuals. Assay: immunoSEQ multiplex PCR; the TCRdb copy retains only in-frame clones and omits some. This sample has about 490,000 clones, with approximately 80% found just once. Sequenced input: PBMCs. All receptors derive from a woman between 40 and 50 years old in good health. Some clones in this sample may be carry-over from other donors' samples.

The V and J genes are TRBV28 and TRBJ1-2; 10 nucleotides align to TRBD1. The CDR3 length is 14 residues. The junction had 8 bases not matched to a gene; V was cut back by 5 bases and J by 8 bases. CDR1 is MDHEN and CDR2 is SYDVKM in the germline V gene. CDR3 residues: CASSTMPGQGGYTF. The CDR3 bases are TGTGCCAGCAGTACGATGCCGGGACAGGGGGGCTACACCTTC.

This sequence joins TRBV19 and TRBJ2-3; TRBD1 is a possible D gene (6 bases). Germline CDR1 LNHDA, CDR2 SQIVND (reference sequence). The CDR3 is 14 amino acids. Trimming cost V 3 bases and J 3 bases, with 10 bases left between them. The DNA for the CDR3 is TGTGCCAGTAGTATGGGGGCCTGGACAGATACGCAGTATTTT. Its protein is CASSMGAWTDTQYF. Variable domain in full (rest from reference TRBV19 and TRBJ2-3): DGGITQSPKYLFRKEGQNVTLSCEQNLNHDAMYWYRQDPGQGLRLIYYSQIVNDFQKGDIAEGYSVSREKKESFPLTVTSAQKNPTAFYLCASSMGAWTDTQYFGPGTRLTVL.

This clone was picked up one time. This sequence joins TRBV18 and TRBJ1-5; D is possibly TRBD1 (5 bases). The CDR3 covers 15 residues. Trimming shortened V by 2 bases and J by 3 bases, and 11 bases separated the two germline ends. Germline V gene lookup returns CDR1 KGHSH and CDR2 LQKENI. The DNA of the CDR3 is TGTGCCAGCTCACCATTTGGGACGGCCAATCAGCCCCAGCATTTT. Protein: CASSPFGTANQPQHF.

The chain uses TRBV30 and TRBJ2-5; tentative D call: TRBD1 (7 bases). The CDR3 is 13 amino acids. Germline V lookup: CDR1 GTSNPN, CDR2 SVGIG (reference sequence). V was clipped by 4 bases and J by 2 bases, with 11 bases between them. The CDR3 spells CAWKAGGQETQYF. The CDR3 bases are TGTGCCTGGAAGGCAGGGGGGCAAGAGACCCAGTACTTC.

V and J are TRBV7-9 and TRBJ2-7; D ambiguous. The CDR3 sequence is 13 residues long. The V gene's germline CDR1 is SEHNR and CDR2 FQNEAQ (reference sequence). V gave up 1 base and J gave up 9 bases, with 13 bases separating them. The CDR3 DNA sequence: TGTGCCAGCAGCTTAGACGCGGCACACCGGCAGTACTTC. It is translated as CASSLDAAHRQYF. Together with reference TRBV7-9 and TRBJ2-7, the CDR3 gives the full variable domain: DTGVSQNPRHKITKRGQNVTFRCDPISEHNRLYWYRQTLGQGPEFLTYFQNEAQLEKSRLLSDRFSAERPKGSFSTLEIQRTEQGDSAMYLCASSLDAAHRQYFGPGTRLTVT.

Remarks on this clone: A far more abundant clone sits one base away, making this likely a read error. The V and J genes are TRBV5-4 and TRBJ1-2; 8 nucleotides line up with TRBD1. Looked up from germline, CDR1 is SGHNT and CDR2 is YYREEE (reference sequence). The CDR3 has 14 amino acids. This CDR3 is CASGLDREVYGYTF. The DNA of the CDR3 is TGTGCCAGCGGCTTGGACAGGGAGGTCTATGGCTACACCTTC. Based on the CDR3 plus reference TRBV5-4 and TRBJ1-2, the full variable domain is ETGVTQSPTHLIKTRGQQVTLRCSSQSGHNTVSWYQQALGQGPQFIFQYYREEENGRGNFPPRFSGLQFPNYSSELNVNALELDDSALYLCASGLDREVYGYTFGSGTRLTVV.